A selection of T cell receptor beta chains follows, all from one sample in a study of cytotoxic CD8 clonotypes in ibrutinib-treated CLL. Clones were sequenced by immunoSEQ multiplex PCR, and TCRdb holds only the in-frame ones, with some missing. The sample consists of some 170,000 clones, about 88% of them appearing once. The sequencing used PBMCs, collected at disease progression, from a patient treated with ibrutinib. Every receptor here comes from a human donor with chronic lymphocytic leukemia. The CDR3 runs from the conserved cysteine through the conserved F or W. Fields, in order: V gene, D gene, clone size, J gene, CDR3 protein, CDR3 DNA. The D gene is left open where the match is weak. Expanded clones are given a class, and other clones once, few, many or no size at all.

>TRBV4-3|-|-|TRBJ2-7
CASSQGRRSGSEQYF
TGCGCCAGCAGCCAAGGCCGGCGTTCCGGCTCCGAGCAGTACTTC
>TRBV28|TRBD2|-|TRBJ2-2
CASSSLWVAGVGGELFF
TGTGCCAGCAGTTCCCTTTGGGTAGCGGGAGTGGGCGGGGAGCTGTTTTTT
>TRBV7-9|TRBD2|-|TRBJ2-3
CASSQQVGAGGTDTQYF
TGTGCCAGCAGCCAGCAGGTGGGAGCGGGAGGAACAGATACGCAGTATTTT
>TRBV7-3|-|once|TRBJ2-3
CASSSGLEADTQYF
TGTGCCAGCAGCTCCGGGTTAGAAGCAGATACGCAGTATTTT
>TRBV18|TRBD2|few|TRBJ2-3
CASSPFLREFSDTQYF
TGTGCCAGCTCACCTTTTCTGCGGGAGTTCTCAGATACGCAGTATTTT
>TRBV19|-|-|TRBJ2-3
CASSMGLTGTDTQYF
TGTGCCAGTAGTATGGGACTGACAGGCACAGATACGCAGTATTTT
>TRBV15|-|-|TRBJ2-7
CATSRWTSSYEQYF
TGTGCCACCAGCCGATGGACCTCATCCTACGAGCAGTACTTC
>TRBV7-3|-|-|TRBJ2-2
CASSLTPSGELFF
TGTGCCAGCAGCTTAACGCCTTCCGGGGAGCTGTTTTTT
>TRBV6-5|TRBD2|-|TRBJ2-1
CASRPGLAGVNEQFF
TGTGCCAGCAGACCTGGACTAGCGGGAGTAAATGAGCAGTTCTTC
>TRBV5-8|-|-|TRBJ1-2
CASSSPKGYTF
TGTGCCAGCAGCTCCCCTAAGGGCTACACCTTC
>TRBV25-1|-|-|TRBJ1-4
CASSESGSGGKLFF
TGTGCCAGCAGTGAATCAGGTTCTGGTGGAAAACTGTTTTTT
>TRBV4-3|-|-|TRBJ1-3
CASETEDIYLGNTIYF
TGCGCCAGCGAAACAGAGGACATTTACCTGGGAAACACCATATATTTT
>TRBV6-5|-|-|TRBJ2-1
CASRHRDTSYNEQFF
TGTGCCAGCAGGCACCGGGACACTAGCTACAATGAGCAGTTCTTC
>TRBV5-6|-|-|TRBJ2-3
CASSLDPGTDTQYF
TGTGCCAGCAGCTTGGACCCAGGCACAGATACGCAGTATTTT
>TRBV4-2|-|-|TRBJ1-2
CASSQEGRDYGYTF
TGTGCCAGCAGCCAAGAAGGCAGGGACTATGGCTACACCTTC
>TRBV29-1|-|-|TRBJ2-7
CSVVSEAYEQYF
TGCAGCGTTGTTTCGGAAGCCTACGAGCAGTACTTC
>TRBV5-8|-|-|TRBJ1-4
CASSLARDRIERGKLFF
TGTGCCAGCAGCTTGGCCCGGGACCGTATCGAAAGGGGGAAACTGTTTTTT
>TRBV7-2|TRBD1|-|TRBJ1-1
CASSWGRGRVGTEAFF
TGTGCCAGCAGCTGGGGGAGGGGGCGCGTAGGCACTGAAGCTTTCTTT
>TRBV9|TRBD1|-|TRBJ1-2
CASSPQGEDYGYTF
TGTGCCAGCAGCCCCCAGGGGGAGGACTATGGCTACACCTTC
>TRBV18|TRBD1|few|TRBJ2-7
CASSLDRTYEQYF
TGTGCCAGCTCATTGGACAGGACCTACGAGCAGTACTTC
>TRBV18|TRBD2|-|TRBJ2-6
CASSPTLAGGPTGANVLTF
TGTGCCAGCTCACCGACATTAGCGGGAGGGCCAACTGGGGCCAACGTCCTGACTTTC
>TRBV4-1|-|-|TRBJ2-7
CASSATGTLSYEQYF
TGCGCCAGCAGCGCGACCGGGACACTATCCTACGAGCAGTACTTC
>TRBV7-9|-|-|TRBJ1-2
CASSLARDLNYGYTF
TGTGCCAGCAGCTTAGCAAGGGATCTTAACTATGGCTACACCTTC
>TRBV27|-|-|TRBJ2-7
CASSSPRQRKNYEQYF
TGTGCCAGCAGTTCTCCAAGGCAGAGGAAGAACTACGAGCAGTACTTC
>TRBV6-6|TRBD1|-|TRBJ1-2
CASMATGGTYGYTF
TGTGCCAGCATGGCGACAGGGGGCACCTATGGCTACACCTTC
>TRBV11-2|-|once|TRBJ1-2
CASSRDSVNYGYTF
TGTGCCAGCAGCCGAGACAGTGTTAACTATGGCTACACCTTC
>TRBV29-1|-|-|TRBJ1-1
CSGGGVNTEAFF
TGCAGTGGAGGAGGGGTGAACACTGAAGCTTTCTTT
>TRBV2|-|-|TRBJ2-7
CASSVGREVISYEQYF
TGTGCCAGCAGTGTCGGCAGGGAGGTTATATCCTACGAGCAGTACTTC
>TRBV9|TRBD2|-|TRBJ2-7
CASSAGGGPHEQYF
TGTGCCAGCAGCGCGGGGGGGGGCCCCCACGAGCAGTACTTC
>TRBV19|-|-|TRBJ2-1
CATRIRGNPYQFF
TGTGCCACTCGAATTCGGGGGAACCCCTACCAGTTCTTC
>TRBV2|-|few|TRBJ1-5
CATIDSFNQPQHF
TGTGCCACCATAGACAGCTTCAATCAGCCCCAGCATTTT
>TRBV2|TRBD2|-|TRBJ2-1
CASSVGTSSYNEQFF
TGTGCCAGCAGTGTGGGGACTAGCTCCTACAATGAGCAGTTCTTC
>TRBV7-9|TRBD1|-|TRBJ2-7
CASSSGTEVYEQYF
TGTGCCAGCAGCTCCGGGACAGAAGTCTACGAGCAGTACTTC
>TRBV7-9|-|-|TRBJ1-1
CASSLGGSTEAFF
TGTGCCAGCAGCTTGGGTGGGTCCACTGAAGCTTTCTTT
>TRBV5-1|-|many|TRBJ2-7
CASSSRTPSYEQYF
TGCGCCAGCAGCTCGAGGACACCCTCCTACGAGCAGTACTTC
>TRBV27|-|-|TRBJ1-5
CASSLSTGYQPQHF
TGTGCCAGCAGTTTGTCGACAGGCTATCAGCCCCAGCATTTT
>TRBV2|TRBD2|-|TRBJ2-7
CASSKRLAVDYEQYF
TGTGCCAGCAGTAAAAGACTAGCGGTCGACTACGAGCAGTACTTC
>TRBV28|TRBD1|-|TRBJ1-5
CASSDIYRGFGNQPQHF
TGTGCCAGCAGCGACATATACAGGGGATTCGGCAATCAGCCCCAGCATTTT
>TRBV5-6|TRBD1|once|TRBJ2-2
CASSQPQGANTGELFF
TGTGCCAGCAGCCAACCACAGGGGGCGAACACCGGGGAGCTGTTTTTT
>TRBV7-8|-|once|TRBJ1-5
CASSSTSPGQPQHF
TGTGCCAGCAGCTCCACATCCCCCGGTCAGCCCCAGCATTTT
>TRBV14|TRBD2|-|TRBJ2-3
CASSQVGTGLAGITDTQYF
TGTGCCAGCAGCCAAGTTGGAACCGGGCTAGCGGGAATCACAGATACGCAGTATTTT
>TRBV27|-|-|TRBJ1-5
CASSSTNQPQHF
TGTGCCAGCAGTTCAACGAATCAGCCCCAGCATTTT
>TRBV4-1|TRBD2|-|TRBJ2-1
CASAILAGYNEQFF
TGCGCCAGCGCCATATTAGCGGGCTACAATGAGCAGTTCTTC
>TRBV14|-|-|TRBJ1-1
CASSQVGYGEAFF
TGTGCCAGCAGCCAAGTGGGGTACGGTGAAGCTTTCTTT
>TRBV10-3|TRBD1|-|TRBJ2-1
CASSYNMGQSYNEQFF
TGTGCCAGCAGTTACAACATGGGACAGTCCTACAATGAGCAGTTCTTC
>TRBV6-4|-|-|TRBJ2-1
CASSDSATSYNEQFF
TGTGCCAGCAGTGACTCGGCTACCTCCTACAATGAGCAGTTCTTC
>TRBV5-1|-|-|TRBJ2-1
CASSLVGAVNEQFF
TGCGCCAGCAGCTTGGTGGGGGCGGTCAATGAGCAGTTCTTC
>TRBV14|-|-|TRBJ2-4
CASSQGSYGTTEYF
TGTGCCAGCAGCCAAGGTTCGTATGGTACTACTGAGTACTTC
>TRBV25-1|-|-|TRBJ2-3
CASSEYRGPSDTQYF
TGTGCCAGCAGTGAATACCGGGGGCCCTCAGATACGCAGTATTTT
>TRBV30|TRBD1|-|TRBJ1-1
CAWSKGTGLPMNTEAFF
TGTGCCTGGAGTAAAGGGACAGGGTTACCCATGAACACTGAAGCTTTCTTT
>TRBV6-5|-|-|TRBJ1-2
CASRILRNANYGYTF
TGTGCCAGCAGAATCCTCAGGAACGCTAACTATGGCTACACCTTC
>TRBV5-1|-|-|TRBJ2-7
CASSLDSSSYEQYF
TGCGCCAGCAGCTTGGACTCAAGCTCCTACGAGCAGTACTTC
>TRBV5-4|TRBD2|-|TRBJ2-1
CASSLGARESSYNEQFF
TGTGCCAGCAGCTTGGGGGCGCGGGAGAGCTCCTACAATGAGCAGTTCTTC
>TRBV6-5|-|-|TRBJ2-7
CASSSLSGSWEQYF
TGTGCCAGCAGTTCCCTGTCAGGATCATGGGAGCAGTACTTC